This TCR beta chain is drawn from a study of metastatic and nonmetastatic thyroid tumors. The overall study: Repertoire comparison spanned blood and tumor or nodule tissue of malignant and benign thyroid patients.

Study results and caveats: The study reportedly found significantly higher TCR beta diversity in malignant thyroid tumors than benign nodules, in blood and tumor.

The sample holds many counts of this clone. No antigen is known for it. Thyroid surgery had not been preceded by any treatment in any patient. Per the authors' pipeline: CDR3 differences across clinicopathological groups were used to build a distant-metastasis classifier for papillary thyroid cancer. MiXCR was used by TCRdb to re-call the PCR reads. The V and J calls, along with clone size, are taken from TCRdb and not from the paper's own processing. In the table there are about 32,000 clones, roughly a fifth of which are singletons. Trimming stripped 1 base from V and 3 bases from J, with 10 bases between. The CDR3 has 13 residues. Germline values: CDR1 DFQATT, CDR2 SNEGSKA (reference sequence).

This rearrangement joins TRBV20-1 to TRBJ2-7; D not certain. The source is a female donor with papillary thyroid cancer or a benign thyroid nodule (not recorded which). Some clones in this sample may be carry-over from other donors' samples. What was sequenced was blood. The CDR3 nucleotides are TGCAGTGCTAGAGGTCAGCCAGACTACGAGCAGTACTTC. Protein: CSARGQPDYEQYF.